One T cell receptor (beta chain) is described in this entry. The antigen is not known. The sample originates from a study of radiation and T cells in renal cell carcinoma. Measured with immunoSEQ multiplex PCR; TCRdb has only the in-frame clones, and not every one. The table lists more than 140,000 clones, around 78% of them singletons. Study-wide points: Baseline intratumoral clonotype presence is unknown without pretreatment biopsies.

As to time point: baseline pretreatment blood. Treatment indicated: 15 Gy SBRT to primary tumor, nephrectomy 4 weeks later. Germline CDR1 is SGDLS and CDR2 is YYNGEE. The CDR3 length is 14 residues. V gave up 8 bases and J gave up 8 bases, with 17 bases separating them. Specimen: blood, collected from a patient whose treatment included radiotherapy and nephrectomy. The sequence was obtained from a woman between 50 and 59 years old with renal cell carcinoma. The chain is built from TRBV9 and TRBJ1-6; a possible D gene is TRBD1 (5 bases). CDR3 sequence: CASQAWGRDSPLHF. DNA for the CDR3: TGTGCCAGTCAAGCATGGGGCCGAGATTCACCCCTCCACTTT.